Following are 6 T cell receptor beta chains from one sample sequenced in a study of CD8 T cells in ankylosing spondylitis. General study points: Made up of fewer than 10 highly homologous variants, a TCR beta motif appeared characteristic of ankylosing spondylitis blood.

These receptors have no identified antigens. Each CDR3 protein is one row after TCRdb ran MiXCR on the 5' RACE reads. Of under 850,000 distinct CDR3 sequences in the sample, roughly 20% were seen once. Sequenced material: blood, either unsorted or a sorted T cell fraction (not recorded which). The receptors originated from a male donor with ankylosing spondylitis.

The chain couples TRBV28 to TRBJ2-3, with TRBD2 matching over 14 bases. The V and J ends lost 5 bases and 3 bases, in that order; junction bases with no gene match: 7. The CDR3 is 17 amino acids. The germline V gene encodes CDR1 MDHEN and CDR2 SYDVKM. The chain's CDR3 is CASSRGLAGVRTDTQYF. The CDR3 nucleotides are TGTGCCAGCAGTCGGGGACTAGCGGGAGTCAGAACAGATACGCAGTATTTT.

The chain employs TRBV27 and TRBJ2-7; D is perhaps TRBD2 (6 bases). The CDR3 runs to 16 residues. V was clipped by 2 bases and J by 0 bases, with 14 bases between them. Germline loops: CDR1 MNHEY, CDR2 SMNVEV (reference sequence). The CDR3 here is CASSLAGPLPSYEQYF. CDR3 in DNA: TGTGCCAGCAGTTTAGCGGGGCCACTACCCTCCTACGAGCAGTACTTC.

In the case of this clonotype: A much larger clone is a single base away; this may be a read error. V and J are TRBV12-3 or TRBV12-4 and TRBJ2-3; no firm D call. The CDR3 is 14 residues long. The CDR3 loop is CASSLVGNTDTRYF. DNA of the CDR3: TGTGCCAGCAGTTTGGTGGGGAACACAGATACGCGGTATTTT.

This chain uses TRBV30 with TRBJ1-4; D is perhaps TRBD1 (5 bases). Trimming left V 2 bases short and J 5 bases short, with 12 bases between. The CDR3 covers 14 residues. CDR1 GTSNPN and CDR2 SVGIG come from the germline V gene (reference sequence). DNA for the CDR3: TGTGCCTGGAGTAGAGGGACGAGAAATGAAAAACTGTTTTTT. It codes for CAWSRGTRNEKLFF.

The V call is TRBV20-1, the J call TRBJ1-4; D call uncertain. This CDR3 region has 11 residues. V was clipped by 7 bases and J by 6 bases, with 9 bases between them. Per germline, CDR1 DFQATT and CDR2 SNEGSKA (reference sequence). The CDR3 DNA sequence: TGCAGTGTATGGAGGGATGAAAAACTGTTTTTT. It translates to CSVWRDEKLFF.

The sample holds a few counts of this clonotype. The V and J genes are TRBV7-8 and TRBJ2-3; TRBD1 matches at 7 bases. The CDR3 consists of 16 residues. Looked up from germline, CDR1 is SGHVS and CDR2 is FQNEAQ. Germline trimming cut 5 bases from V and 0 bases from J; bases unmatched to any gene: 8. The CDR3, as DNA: TGTGCCAGCAGCCCGAGGACAGGAGCTAGCACAGATACGCAGTATTTT. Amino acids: CASSPRTGASTDTQYF.